The entry below gives a single TCR beta chain sequence along with its context. The PCR had 60 Vbeta and 13 Jbeta primers. The method was immunoSEQ multiplex PCR; TCRdb's version includes in-frame clones alone and lacks a portion of them. This sample has around 150,000 clones; about 72% occur once, and the top ten carry approximately 2%. These data originate in a study of cytomegalovirus exposure and HLA in healthy donors. The CDR3 extends over 15 amino acids. The germline V and J ends were trimmed by 5 bases and 3 bases, with 17 bases remaining between them. The germline CDR1 and CDR2 sequences are SEHNR and FQNEAQ (reference sequence).

This TCR was sampled from a middle-aged man in good health and CMV-seronegative. The chain carries TRBV7-9 and TRBJ2-7; a possible D gene is TRBD1 (5 bases). Material for sequencing was PBMCs. The CDR3, as DNA: TGTGCCAGCAGCCCCACCGTCAGGGATCGCTACGAGCAGTACTTC. Protein sequence: CASSPTVRDRYEQYF.